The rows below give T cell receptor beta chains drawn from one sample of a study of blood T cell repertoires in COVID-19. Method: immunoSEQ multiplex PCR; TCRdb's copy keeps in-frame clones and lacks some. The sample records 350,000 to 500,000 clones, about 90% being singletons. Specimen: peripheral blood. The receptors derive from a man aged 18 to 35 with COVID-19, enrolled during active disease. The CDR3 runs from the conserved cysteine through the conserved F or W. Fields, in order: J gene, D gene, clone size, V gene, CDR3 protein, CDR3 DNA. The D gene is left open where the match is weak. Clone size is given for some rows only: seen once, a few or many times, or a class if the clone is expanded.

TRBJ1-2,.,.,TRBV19,CASSIGGRGIGGYTF,TGTGCCAGTAGTATAGGAGGCAGGGGAATCGGTGGCTACACCTTC
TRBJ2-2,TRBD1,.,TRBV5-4,CASSSDRLNTGELFF,TGTGCCAGCAGCTCGGACAGGCTGAACACCGGGGAGCTGTTTTTT
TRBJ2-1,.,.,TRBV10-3,CAISEGAQIYNEQFF,TGTGCCATCAGTGAGGGAGCTCAAATTTACAATGAGCAGTTCTTC
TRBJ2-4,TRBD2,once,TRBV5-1,CASSPGTSIGLAKNIQYF,TGCGCCAGCAGCCCCGGGACTAGCATTGGTCTTGCCAAAAACATTCAGTACTTC
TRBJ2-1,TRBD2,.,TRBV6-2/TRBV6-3,CASSWIAGRTNNEQFF,TGTGCCAGCAGTTGGATAGCGGGACGGACTAACAATGAGCAGTTCTTC
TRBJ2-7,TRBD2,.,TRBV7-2,CASSPQGLAGDYEQYF,TGTGCCAGCAGCCCACAGGGACTAGCGGGGGACTACGAGCAGTACTTC
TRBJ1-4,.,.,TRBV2,CASTGGAVTATNEKLFF,TGTGCCAGCACGGGGGGGGCCGTGACTGCAACTAATGAAAAACTGTTTTTT
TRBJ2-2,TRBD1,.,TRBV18,CASSRQGLNTGELFF,TGTGCCAGCTCACGACAGGGATTGAACACCGGGGAGCTGTTTTTT
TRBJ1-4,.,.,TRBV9,CASSVQGPNEKLFF,TGTGCCAGCAGCGTCCAGGGGCCTAATGAAAAACTGTTTTTT
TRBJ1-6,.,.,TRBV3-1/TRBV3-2,CASRAEENNSPLHF,TGTGCCAGCCGAGCTGAGGAAAATAATTCACCCCTCCACTTT
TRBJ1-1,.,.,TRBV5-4,CASSLVTGTEAFF,TGTGCCAGCAGCTTGGTTACGGGTACTGAAGCTTTCTTT
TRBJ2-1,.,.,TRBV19,CASTSRGSYNEQFF,TGTGCCAGTACTAGCAGAGGCTCCTACAATGAGCAGTTCTTC
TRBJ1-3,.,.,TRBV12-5,CASGPLKKSSGNTIYF,TGTGCTAGTGGACCACTAAAAAAGAGCTCTGGAAACACCATATATTTT
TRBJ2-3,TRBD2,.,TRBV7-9,CASSPRDYTDTQYF,TGTGCCAGCAGCCCGAGGGACTACACAGATACGCAGTATTTT
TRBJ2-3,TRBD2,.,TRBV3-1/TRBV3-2,CASSPPWGRASTDTQYF,TGTGCCAGCAGCCCCCCGTGGGGGAGGGCTTCCACAGATACGCAGTATTTT
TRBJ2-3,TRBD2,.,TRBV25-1,CASTARDYTDTQYF,TGTGCCAGCACGGCCCGGGACTACACAGATACGCAGTATTTT
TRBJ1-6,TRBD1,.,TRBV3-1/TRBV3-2,CASSLGQGISPLHF,TGTGCCAGCAGCCTGGGACAGGGGATTTCACCCCTCCACTTT
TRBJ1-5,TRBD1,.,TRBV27,CATSAGTGSSRGPQHF,TGTGCCACCTCTGCCGGGACAGGGTCGAGTCGAGGGCCCCAGCATTTT
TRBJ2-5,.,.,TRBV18,CASSPIDQETQYF,TGTGCCAGCTCACCGATAGATCAAGAGACCCAGTACTTC
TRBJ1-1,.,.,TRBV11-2,CASSIGTGFTEAFF,TGTGCCAGCAGCATCGGAACAGGGTTTACTGAAGCTTTCTTT
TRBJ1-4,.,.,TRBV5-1,CASSWETGQHLLF,TGCGCCAGCAGCTGGGAAACCGGACAGCACTTGCTTTTT
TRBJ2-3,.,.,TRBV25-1,CASSRGSPWADTQYF,TGTGCCAGCTCCAGAGGGAGTCCTTGGGCAGATACGCAGTATTTT
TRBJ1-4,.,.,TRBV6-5,CASSYGRGVGEKLFF,TGTGCCAGCAGTTACGGCCGGGGGGTCGGGGAAAAACTGTTTTTT
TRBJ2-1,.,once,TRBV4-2,CASSPSLSSYNEQFF,TGTGCCAGCAGCCCCTCCTTGAGCTCCTACAATGAGCAGTTCTTC
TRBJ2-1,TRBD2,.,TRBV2,CASRSSGGAYNEQFF,TGTGCCAGCAGAAGTAGCGGGGGGGCCTACAATGAGCAGTTCTTC
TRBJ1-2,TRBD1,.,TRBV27,CASSPTGSNYGYTF,TGTGCCAGCAGTCCGACAGGGTCCAACTATGGCTACACCTTC
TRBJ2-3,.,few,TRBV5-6,CASSLTLQDLTDTQYF,TGTGCCAGCAGCCTAACTTTGCAGGATCTTACAGATACGCAGTATTTT
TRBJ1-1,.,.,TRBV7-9,CASSRQMNTEAFF,TGTGCCAGCAGCCGACAAATGAACACTGAAGCTTTCTTT
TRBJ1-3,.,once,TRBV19,CASSTRGGSGNTIYF,TGTGCCAGTAGTACCCGGGGGGGATCAGGAAACACCATATATTTT
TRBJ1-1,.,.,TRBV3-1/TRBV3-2,CATRGGTEAFF,TGTGCCACCCGGGGGGGGACTGAAGCTTTCTTT
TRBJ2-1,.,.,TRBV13,CASSLDPSGYNEQFF,TGTGCCAGCAGCTTAGACCCCTCCGGGTACAATGAGCAGTTCTTC
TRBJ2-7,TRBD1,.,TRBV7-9,CASSPNGQGVYEQYF,TGTGCCAGCAGCCCAAATGGACAGGGGGTGTACGAGCAGTACTTC
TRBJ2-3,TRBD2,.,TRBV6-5,CASRSGGAYSDTQYF,TGTGCCAGCAGAAGCGGGGGGGCCTACTCAGATACGCAGTATTTT
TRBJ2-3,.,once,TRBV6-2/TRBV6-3,CASSYGDTPPLDTQYF,TGTGCCAGCAGTTACGGTGACACCCCTCCGCTCGATACGCAGTATTTT
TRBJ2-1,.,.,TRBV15,CATSNQGSYNEQFF,TGTGCCACCAGCAATCAGGGATCCTACAATGAGCAGTTCTTC
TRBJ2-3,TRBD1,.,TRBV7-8,CASSPRQGINTDTQYF,TGTGCCAGCAGCCCACGACAGGGTATTAACACAGATACGCAGTATTTT
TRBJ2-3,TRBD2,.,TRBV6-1,CASSEGLATDTQYF,TGTGCCAGCAGTGAAGGACTAGCCACAGATACGCAGTATTTT
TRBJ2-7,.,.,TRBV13,CASSLGLGQNEQYF,TGTGCCAGCAGCTTGGGACTCGGCCAGAACGAGCAGTACTTC
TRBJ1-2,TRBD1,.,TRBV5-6,CASRKYRGGYTF,TGTGCCAGCAGAAAATACAGGGGCGGCTACACCTTC
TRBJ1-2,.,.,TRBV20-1,CSAQRGVGYTF,TGCAGTGCCCAGCGGGGGGTTGGCTACACCTTC
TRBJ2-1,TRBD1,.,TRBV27,CASDKQGSSYNEQFF,TGTGCCAGCGATAAACAGGGGAGCTCCTACAATGAGCAGTTCTTC
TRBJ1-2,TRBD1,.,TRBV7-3,CASSLTGQGGYTF,TGTGCCAGCAGCTTGACCGGACAGGGGGGCTACACCTTC